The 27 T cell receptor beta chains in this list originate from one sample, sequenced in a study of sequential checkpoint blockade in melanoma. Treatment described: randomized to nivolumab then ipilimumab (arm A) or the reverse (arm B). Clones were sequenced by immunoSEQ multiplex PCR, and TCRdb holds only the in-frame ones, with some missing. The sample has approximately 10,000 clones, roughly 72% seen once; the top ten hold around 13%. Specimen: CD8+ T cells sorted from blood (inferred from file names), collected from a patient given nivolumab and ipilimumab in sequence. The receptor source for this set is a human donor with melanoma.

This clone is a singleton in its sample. CDR3 residues: CASSDPGQQNGYTF. The CDR3 bases are TGCGCCAGCAGTGACCCAGGACAGCAAAATGGCTACACCTTC. The chain uses TRBV10-1 and TRBJ1-2, with D maybe TRBD1 (6 bases). CDR3 length: 14 amino acids. Per the germline V gene, CDR1 is WNHNN and CDR2 is SYGVQD (reference sequence). V lost 3 bases to trimming and J lost 6 bases, with 14 bases between them.

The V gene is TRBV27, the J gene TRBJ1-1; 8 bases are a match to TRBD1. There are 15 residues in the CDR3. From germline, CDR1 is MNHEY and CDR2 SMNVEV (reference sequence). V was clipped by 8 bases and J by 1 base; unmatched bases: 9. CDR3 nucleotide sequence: TGTGCCAGCTGGCTCGGCAGGGGGCAGAACACTGAAGCTTTCTTT. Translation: CASWLGRGQNTEAFF.

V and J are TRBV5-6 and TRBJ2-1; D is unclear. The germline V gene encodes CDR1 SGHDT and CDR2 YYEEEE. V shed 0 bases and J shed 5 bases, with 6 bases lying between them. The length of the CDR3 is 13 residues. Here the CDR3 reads CASSLARDNEQFF. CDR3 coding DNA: TGTGCCAGCAGCTTGGCACGGGACAATGAGCAGTTCTTC.

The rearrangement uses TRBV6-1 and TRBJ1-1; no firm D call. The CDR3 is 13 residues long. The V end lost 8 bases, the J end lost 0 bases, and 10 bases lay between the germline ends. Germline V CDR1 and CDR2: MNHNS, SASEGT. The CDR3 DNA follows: TGTGCCAGCGGCTCACACCTGAACACTGAAGCTTTCTTT. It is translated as CASGSHLNTEAFF.

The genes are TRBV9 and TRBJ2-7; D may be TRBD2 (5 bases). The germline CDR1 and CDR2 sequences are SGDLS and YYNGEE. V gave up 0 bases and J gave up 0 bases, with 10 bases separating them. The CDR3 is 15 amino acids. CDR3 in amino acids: CASSVELGSSYEQYF. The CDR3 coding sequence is TGTGCCAGCAGCGTAGAGCTTGGGAGCTCCTACGAGCAGTACTTC.

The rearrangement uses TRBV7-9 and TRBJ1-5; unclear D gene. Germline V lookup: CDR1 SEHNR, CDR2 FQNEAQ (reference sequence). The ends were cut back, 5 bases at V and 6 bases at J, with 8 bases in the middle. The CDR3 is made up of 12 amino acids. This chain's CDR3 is CASSPGAQPQHF. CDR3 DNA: TGTGCCAGCAGCCCTGGAGCTCAGCCCCAGCATTTT.

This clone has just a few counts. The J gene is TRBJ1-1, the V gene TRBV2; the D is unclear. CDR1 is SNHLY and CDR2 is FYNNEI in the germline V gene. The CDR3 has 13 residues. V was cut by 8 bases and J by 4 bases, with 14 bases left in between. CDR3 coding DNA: TGTGCCAGCCTCACCGGTGGCGGCACTGAAGCTTTCTTT. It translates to CASLTGGGTEAFF.

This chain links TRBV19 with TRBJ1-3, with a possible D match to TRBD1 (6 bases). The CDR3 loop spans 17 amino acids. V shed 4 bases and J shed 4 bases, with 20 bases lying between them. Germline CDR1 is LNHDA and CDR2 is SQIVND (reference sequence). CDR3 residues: CASSTLRWQGYGNTIYF. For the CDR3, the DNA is TGTGCCAGTAGTACCCTCCGGTGGCAGGGGTACGGAAACACCATATATTTT. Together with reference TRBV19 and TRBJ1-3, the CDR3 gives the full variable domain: DGGITQSPKYLFRKEGQNVTLSCEQNLNHDAMYWYRQDPGQGLRLIYYSQIVNDFQKGDIAEGYSVSREKKESFPLTVTSAQKNPTAFYLCASSTLRWQGYGNTIYFGEGSWLTVV.

CDR3 bases: TGTGCCAGTAGTATCGGGACAGGGGCTTCACCCCTCCACTTT. Protein product: CASSIGTGASPLHF. The chain couples TRBV19 to TRBJ1-6; 10 positions match TRBD1. V was pared by 3 bases and J by 9 bases, with 2 bases of the junction left unmatched. Germline V gene sequence: CDR1 LNHDA, CDR2 SQIVND (reference sequence). The CDR3 consists of 14 residues.

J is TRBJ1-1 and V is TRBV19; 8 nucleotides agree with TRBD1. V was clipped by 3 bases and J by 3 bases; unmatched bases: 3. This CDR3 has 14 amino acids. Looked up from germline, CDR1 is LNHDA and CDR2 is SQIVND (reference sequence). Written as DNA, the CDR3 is TGTGCCAGTAGTATTTCACAGGGGGACACTGAAGCTTTCTTT. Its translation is CASSISQGDTEAFF.

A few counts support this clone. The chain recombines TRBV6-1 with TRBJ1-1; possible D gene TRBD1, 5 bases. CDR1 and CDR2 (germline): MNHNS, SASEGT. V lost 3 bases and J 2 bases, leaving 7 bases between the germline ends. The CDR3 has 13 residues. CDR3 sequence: CASSDRENTEAFF. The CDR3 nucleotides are TGTGCCAGCAGTGACAGGGAAAACACTGAAGCTTTCTTT.

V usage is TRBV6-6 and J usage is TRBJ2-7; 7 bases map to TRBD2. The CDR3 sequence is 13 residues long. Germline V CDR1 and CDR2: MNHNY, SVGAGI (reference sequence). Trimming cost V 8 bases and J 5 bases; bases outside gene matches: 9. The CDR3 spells CASGDWGRDEQYF. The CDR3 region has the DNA TGTGCCAGCGGGGATTGGGGGAGGGACGAGCAGTACTTC.

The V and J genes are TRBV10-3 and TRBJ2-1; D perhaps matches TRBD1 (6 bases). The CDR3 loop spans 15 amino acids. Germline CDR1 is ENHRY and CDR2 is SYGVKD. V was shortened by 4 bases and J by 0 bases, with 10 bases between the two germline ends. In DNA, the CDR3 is TGTGCCATCAGTGGGGACATCTCCTCCTACAATGAGCAGTTCTTC. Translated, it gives CAISGDISSYNEQFF.

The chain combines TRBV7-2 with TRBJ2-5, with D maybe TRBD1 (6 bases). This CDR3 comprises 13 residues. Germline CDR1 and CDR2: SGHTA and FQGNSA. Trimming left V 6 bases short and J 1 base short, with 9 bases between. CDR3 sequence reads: CASSWDIQETQYF. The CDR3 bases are TGTGCCAGCAGTTGGGACATCCAAGAGACCCAGTACTTC.

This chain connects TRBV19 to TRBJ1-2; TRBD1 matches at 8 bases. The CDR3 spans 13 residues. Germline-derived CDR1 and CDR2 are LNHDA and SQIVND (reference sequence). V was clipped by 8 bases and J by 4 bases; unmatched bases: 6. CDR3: CASAQGGFYGYTF. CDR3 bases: TGTGCCAGTGCACAGGGGGGATTCTATGGCTACACCTTC.

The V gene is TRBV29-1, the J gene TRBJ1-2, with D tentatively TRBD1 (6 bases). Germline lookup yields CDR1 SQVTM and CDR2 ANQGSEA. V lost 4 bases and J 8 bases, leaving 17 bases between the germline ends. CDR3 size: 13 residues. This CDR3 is CSVAETGAPGYTF. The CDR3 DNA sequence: TGCAGCGTTGCAGAGACAGGAGCTCCGGGCTACACCTTC.

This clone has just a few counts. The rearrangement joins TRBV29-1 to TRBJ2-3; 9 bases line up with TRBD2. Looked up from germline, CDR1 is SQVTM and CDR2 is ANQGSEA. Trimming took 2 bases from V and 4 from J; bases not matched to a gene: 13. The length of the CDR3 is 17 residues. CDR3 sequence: CSVEILREGSNPDTQYF. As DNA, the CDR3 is TGCAGCGTTGAAATCTTGCGGGAGGGCTCTAATCCAGATACGCAGTATTTT.

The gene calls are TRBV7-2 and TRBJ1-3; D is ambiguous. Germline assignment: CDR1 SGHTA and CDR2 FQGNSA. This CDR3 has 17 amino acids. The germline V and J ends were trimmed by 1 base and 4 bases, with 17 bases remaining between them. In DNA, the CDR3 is TGTGCCAGCAGCTTAGTGGGCGGGCTCTCCGCCGGAAACACCATATATTTT. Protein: CASSLVGGLSAGNTIYF.

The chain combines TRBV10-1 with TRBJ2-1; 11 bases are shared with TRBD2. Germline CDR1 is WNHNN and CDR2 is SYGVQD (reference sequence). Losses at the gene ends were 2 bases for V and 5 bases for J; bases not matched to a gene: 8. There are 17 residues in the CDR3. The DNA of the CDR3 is TGCGCCAGCAGTGAGACGAAGACTAGCGGGGAAAACAATGAGCAGTTCTTC. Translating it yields CASSETKTSGENNEQFF.

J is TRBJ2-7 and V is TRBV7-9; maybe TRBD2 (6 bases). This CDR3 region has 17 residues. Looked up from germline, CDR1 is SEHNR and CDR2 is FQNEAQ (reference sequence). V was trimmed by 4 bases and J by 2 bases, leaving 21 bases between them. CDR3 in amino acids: CASSSSITGLGPYEQYF. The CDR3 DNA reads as TGTGCCAGCAGCTCCTCTATCACGGGACTGGGCCCCTACGAGCAGTACTTC.

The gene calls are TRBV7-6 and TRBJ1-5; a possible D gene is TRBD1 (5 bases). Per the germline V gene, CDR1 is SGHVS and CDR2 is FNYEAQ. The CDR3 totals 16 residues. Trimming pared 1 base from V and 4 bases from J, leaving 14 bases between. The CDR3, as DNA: TGTGCCAGCAGCTTAGGTTCGGCAGGGCCGAATCAGCCCCAGCATTTT. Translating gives CASSLGSAGPNQPQHF. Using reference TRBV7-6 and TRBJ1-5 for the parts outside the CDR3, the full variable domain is GAGVSQSPRYKVTKRGQDVALRCDPISGHVSLYWYRQALGQGPEFLTYFNYEAQQDKSGLPNDRFSAERPEGSISTLTIQRTEQRDSAMYRCASSLGSAGPNQPQHFGDGTRLSIL.

In DNA, the CDR3 is TGTGCCAGCAGCTCCGGGACTAGCCCCGATGAGCAGTTCTTC. Residues: CASSSGTSPDEQFF. The chain recombines TRBV7-9 with TRBJ2-1, with 9 bases aligning to TRBD2. V lost 4 bases to trimming and J lost 8 bases; unmatched junction nucleotides: 6. CDR3 length: 14 residues. Germline V CDR1 and CDR2: SEHNR, FQNEAQ (reference sequence).

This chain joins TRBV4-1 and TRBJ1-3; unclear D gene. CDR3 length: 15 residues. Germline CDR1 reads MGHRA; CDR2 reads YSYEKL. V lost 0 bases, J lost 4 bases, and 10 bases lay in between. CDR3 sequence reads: CASSQESDAGNTIYF. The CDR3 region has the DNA TGCGCCAGCAGCCAAGAATCCGATGCGGGAAACACCATATATTTT.

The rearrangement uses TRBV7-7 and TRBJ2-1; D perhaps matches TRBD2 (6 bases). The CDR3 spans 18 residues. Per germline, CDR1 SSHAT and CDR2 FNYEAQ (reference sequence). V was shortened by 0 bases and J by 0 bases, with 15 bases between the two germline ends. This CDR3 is CASSLAPMGGGSYNEQFF. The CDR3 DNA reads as TGTGCCAGCAGCTTAGCCCCTATGGGGGGAGGCTCCTACAATGAGCAGTTCTTC.

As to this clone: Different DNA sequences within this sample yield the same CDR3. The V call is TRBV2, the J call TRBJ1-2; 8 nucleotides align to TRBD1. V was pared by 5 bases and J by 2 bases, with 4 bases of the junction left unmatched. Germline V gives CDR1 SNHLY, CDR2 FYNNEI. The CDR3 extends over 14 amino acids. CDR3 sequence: CASSTGGSNYGYTF. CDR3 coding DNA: TGTGCCAGCAGTACAGGGGGATCGAACTATGGCTACACCTTC.

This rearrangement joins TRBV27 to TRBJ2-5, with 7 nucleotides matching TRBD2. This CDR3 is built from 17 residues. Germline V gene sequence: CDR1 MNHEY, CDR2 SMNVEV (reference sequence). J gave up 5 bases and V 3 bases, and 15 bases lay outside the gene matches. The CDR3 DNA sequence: TGTGCCAGCAGTTTTTTGAGGGGAGGGACCCGGGGCGAGACCCAGTACTTC. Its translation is CASSFLRGGTRGETQYF.

The CDR3 reads CASSPPQGSSYEQYV. CDR3 sequence (DNA): TGTGCCAGCTCACCACCGCAGGGGAGCTCCTACGAGCAGTACGTC. The V call is TRBV18, the J call TRBJ2-7, with D maybe TRBD1 (6 bases). Per the germline V gene, CDR1 is KGHSH and CDR2 is LQKENI. This CDR3 spans 15 amino acids. V lost 0 bases to trimming and J lost 0 bases, with 9 bases between them.